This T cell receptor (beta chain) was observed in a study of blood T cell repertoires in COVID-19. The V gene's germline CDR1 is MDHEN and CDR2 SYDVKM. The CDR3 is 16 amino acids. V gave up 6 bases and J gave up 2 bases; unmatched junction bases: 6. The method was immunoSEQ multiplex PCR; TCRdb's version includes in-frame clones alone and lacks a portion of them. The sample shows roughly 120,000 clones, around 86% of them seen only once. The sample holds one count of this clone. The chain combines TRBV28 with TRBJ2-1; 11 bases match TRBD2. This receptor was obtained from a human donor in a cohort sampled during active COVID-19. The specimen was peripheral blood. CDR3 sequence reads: CASRGLAAPAYNEQFF. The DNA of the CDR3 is TGTGCCAGCAGGGGACTAGCGGCTCCCGCCTACAATGAGCAGTTCTTC.